A single sample gave rise to the 3 T cell receptor beta chains below, sequenced in a study of tissue T cells after allogeneic stem cell transplantation. The table came from immunoSEQ multiplex PCR; TCRdb's copy has only in-frame clones and leaves some out. The sample lists tens of thousands of clones; 92% were seen once. The material sequenced was blood, taken before transplantation. The receptors stem from a woman aged 35-75 years who later had graft-versus-host disease after an allogeneic stem cell transplant.

CDR3 DNA sequence: TGTGCCAGCAGCTCACGTACAGGGGGCGGCGATGGCTACACCTTC. Amino acid sequence: CASSSRTGGGDGYTF. This chain links TRBV11-2 with TRBJ1-2, with 9 bases fitting TRBD1. The CDR3 contains 15 residues. J lost 6 bases, V lost 4 bases, and 9 bases had no gene match. Germline V gene sequence: CDR1 SGHAT, CDR2 FQNNGV.

The genes are TRBV3-1 (or the pseudogene TRBV3-2) and TRBJ1-5; D uncertain. The CDR3 has 15 amino acids. Germline V gene data show CDR1 as LGHDT and CDR2 as YNNKEL (reference sequence). Trimming shortened V by 0 bases and J by 2 bases, and 8 bases separated the two germline ends. The CDR3 is CASSQEGRGNQPQHF. In nucleotides, the CDR3 is TGTGCCAGCAGCCAAGAAGGTCGGGGCAATCAGCCCCAGCATTTT.

The rearrangement links TRBV5-1 to TRBJ2-1, with D possibly called TRBD1 or TRBD2 (6 bases each). The CDR3 extends over 18 amino acids. V dropped 4 bases and J dropped 2 bases, with 22 bases sitting between them. Germline V gene lookup returns CDR1 SGHRS and CDR2 YFSETQ. The CDR3 DNA reads as TGCGCCAGCAGCACGAGGGGGTTGGGGACTCAAACCTACAATGAGCAGTTCTTC. This gives the protein CASSTRGLGTQTYNEQFF.